A single sample is the source of the 17 T cell receptor beta chains below, sequenced in a study of T-cell memory formation after mild COVID-19. TCRdb reprocessed the 5' RACE reads via MiXCR and lists one record per CDR3 protein. The sample has approximately 190,000 distinct CDR3 sequences, roughly 18% seen once; the top ten hold 2% to 3%. What was sequenced was PBMCs or a T cell subset sorted from them (not recorded which). These receptor sequences come from an adult woman who had mild COVID-19 (a few samples of this study predate the infection). Cell type and time point are not known.

V gene TRBV7-8 combines with J gene TRBJ2-7; D unresolved. The CDR3 has 14 residues. CDR1 and CDR2 (germline): SGHVS, FQNEAQ. Trimming stripped 1 base from V and 4 bases from J, with 11 bases between. CDR3 nucleotides: TGTGCCAGCAGCTTAGGGCAGGAGAGGTACGAGCAGTACTTC. Translating it yields CASSLGQERYEQYF.

The CDR3 region has the DNA TGTGCCAGCAGCTCAACAGCCTACTATGGCTACACCTTC. It specifies CASSSTAYYGYTF. The chain couples TRBV11-2 to TRBJ1-2; D not certain. Trimming shortened V by 4 bases and J by 3 bases, and 9 bases separated the two germline ends. Germline V gene sequence: CDR1 SGHAT, CDR2 FQNNGV. The length of the CDR3 is 13 residues.

This clonotype was seen ten or more times. This rearrangement joins TRBV5-1 to TRBJ1-1; D perhaps matches TRBD1 (5 bases). Trimming left V 0 bases short and J 1 base short, with 13 bases between. CDR3 length: 16 residues. From germline, CDR1 is SGHRS and CDR2 YFSETQ. In DNA form, the CDR3 reads TGCGCCAGCAGCTTGGATGGGGCAGGGAGGAACACTGAAGCTTTCTTT. This translates into CASSLDGAGRNTEAFF. Full variable domain (rest looked up from reference TRBV5-1 and TRBJ1-1): KAGVTQTPRYLIKTRGQQVTLSCSPISGHRSVSWYQQTPGQGLQFLFEYFSETQRNKGNFPGRFSGRQFSNSRSEMNVSTLELGDSALYLCASSLDGAGRNTEAFFGQGTRLTVV.

This clonotype was counted ten times or more. The V gene is TRBV5-1, the J gene TRBJ2-3; D call uncertain. The CDR3 totals 16 residues. The germline V and J ends were trimmed by 4 bases and 0 bases, with 15 bases remaining between them. Germline CDR1 reads SGHRS; CDR2 reads YFSETQ. DNA for the CDR3: TGCGCCAGCAGCGACGTCCCGGGCTCTAGCACAGATACGCAGTATTTT. It encodes CASSDVPGSSTDTQYF.

Only a few counts were recorded for this clonotype. The chain employs TRBV27 and TRBJ2-1; D might be TRBD1 (5 bases). CDR3 length: 11 residues. V lost 8 bases and J lost 4, with 6 bases in between. Germline V gene data show CDR1 as MNHEY and CDR2 as SMNVEV (reference sequence). The CDR3 DNA sequence: TGTGCCAGCCGACAGTACAATGAGCAGTTCTTC. It translates to CASRQYNEQFF.

This clonotype has a handful of counts. CDR3 nucleotide sequence: TGTGCCAGCAGCTACCCAGCGGTTCAGACCCAGTACTTC. This translates into CASSYPAVQTQYF. The chain employs TRBV3-1 and TRBJ2-5; D perhaps matches TRBD2 (5 bases). Germline CDR1 LGHDT, CDR2 YNNKEL (reference sequence). The V end was cut by 5 bases, the J end by 6 bases, with 13 bases between. The CDR3 has 13 residues.

This chain connects TRBV12-3 or TRBV12-4 to TRBJ2-1, with D possibly TRBD2 on 5 matching bases. The CDR3 is 13 amino acids. V shed 7 bases and J shed 4 bases, with 11 bases lying between them. The CDR3 spells CASNRAEYNEQFF. The CDR3 coding sequence is TGTGCCAGCAACCGAGCGGAGTACAATGAGCAGTTCTTC.

This clonotype was counted only a few times. The chain is built from TRBV12-3 or TRBV12-4 and TRBJ2-3; D is tentatively TRBD1 or TRBD2 (5 bases each). V lost 1 base and J 5 bases, leaving 13 bases between the germline ends. The CDR3 has 15 amino acids. CDR3 DNA sequence: TGTGCCAGCAGTTTAGGGGGGACCGCCGGAGATACGCAGTATTTT. This gives the protein CASSLGGTAGDTQYF.

V gene TRBV7-6 combines with J gene TRBJ2-6, with 11 bases identical to TRBD1. This CDR3 region has 17 residues. Per germline, CDR1 SGHVS and CDR2 FNYEAQ. Trimming removed 5 bases from V and 0 bases from J; junction bases left unmatched: 3. The CDR3 region is CASSPGQGVSGANVLTF. CDR3 nucleotides: TGTGCCAGCAGCCCGGGACAGGGGGTCTCTGGGGCCAACGTCCTGACTTTC.

This clonotype was seen just once. V is TRBV9 and J is TRBJ2-3; tentatively, D is TRBD2 (5 bases). This CDR3 comprises 15 residues. V was shortened by 2 bases and J by 4 bases, with 14 bases between the two germline ends. CDR1 is SGDLS and CDR2 is YYNGEE in the germline V gene. This CDR3 is CASSVRPTGADTQYF. The CDR3 DNA reads as TGTGCCAGCAGCGTCCGTCCCACCGGGGCAGATACGCAGTATTTT.

The chain uses TRBV9 and TRBJ1-2; 7 nucleotides agree with TRBD1. Germline V gene data show CDR1 as SGDLS and CDR2 as YYNGEE. J lost 6 bases, V lost 3 bases, and 5 bases had no gene match. CDR3 length: 13 residues. As DNA, the CDR3 is TGTGCCAGCAGCGGGCTGACAGGGAATGGCTACACCTTC. Translating it yields CASSGLTGNGYTF.

There are a few counts of this clonotype. The chain couples TRBV2 to TRBJ1-4; unclear D gene. Germline assignment: CDR1 SNHLY and CDR2 FYNNEI. V was cut by 4 bases and J by 13 bases, with 10 bases left in between. The CDR3 covers 11 residues. CDR3 DNA: TGTGCCAGCAGTGTGAAAGTCGTACTGTTTTTT. Translated: CASSVKVVLFF.

The table lists this clonotype with a few counts. The chain employs TRBV18 and TRBJ2-7; 7 bases fit TRBD2. Per the germline V gene, CDR1 is KGHSH and CDR2 is LQKENI. The CDR3 is 16 residues long. Losses at the gene ends were 0 bases for V and 2 bases for J; bases not matched to a gene: 7. This CDR3 is CASSPPGRVGAYEQYF. Here the CDR3 DNA reads TGTGCCAGCTCACCACCGGGGAGGGTCGGCGCCTACGAGCAGTACTTC.

The V and J genes are TRBV12-3 or TRBV12-4 and TRBJ2-1; 8 positions match TRBD2. The length of the CDR3 is 15 residues. The trim removed 6 bases at V and 3 bases at J, leaving 7 bases unmatched. CDR3 protein: CASSSGGAGYNEQFF. CDR3 bases: TGTGCCAGCAGCTCGGGGGGGGCCGGCTACAATGAGCAGTTCTTC.

The chain uses TRBV7-2 and TRBJ1-1; possibly TRBD1 for D (5 bases). From germline, CDR1 is SGHTA and CDR2 FQGNSA. Trimming pared 5 bases from V and 4 bases from J, leaving 17 bases between. CDR3 size: 15 residues. The CDR3 DNA reads as TGTGCCAGCAGCCCCGTAGAGGGGCAAACCACTGAAGCTTTCTTT. It yields the protein CASSPVEGQTTEAFF.

This chain uses TRBV15 with TRBJ2-1; TRBD2 matches 13 bases. This CDR3 is 18 amino acids long. With V trimmed by 0 bases and J by 4 bases, 6 bases remained unmatched. CDR1 and CDR2 from the germline V gene are LNHNV and YYDKDF (reference sequence). CDR3 loop: CATSRETSGGPQYNEQFF. The CDR3 DNA sequence: TGTGCCACCAGCAGAGAGACTAGCGGGGGGCCCCAATACAATGAGCAGTTCTTC.

This clonotype showed up many times. V is TRBV5-1 and J is TRBJ2-1; 13 nucleotides match TRBD2. V shed 7 bases, J shed 7 bases, and the junction held 5 bases outside the gene matches. The CDR3 is 14 amino acids. CDR1 and CDR2 (germline): SGHRS, YFSETQ. The CDR3 region has the DNA TGCGCCAGCGGACTAGCGGGAGTAGGTAATGAGCAGTTCTTC. Its translation: CASGLAGVGNEQFF.